Below are 5 T cell receptor beta chains sequenced from a single sample in a study of blood T cell repertoires in COVID-19. Clones were sequenced by immunoSEQ multiplex PCR, and TCRdb holds only the in-frame ones, with some missing. The top ten clones hold roughly an eighth of a sample with some 190,000 clones, approximately 80% of them seen once. The sequencing input was peripheral blood. Source of these receptors: a woman between 45 and 60 years old with acute or convalescent COVID-19.

The rearrangement links TRBV2 to TRBJ2-3; a weak D match, TRBD2 (6 bases). This CDR3 is 15 amino acids long. In germline, CDR1 is SNHLY, CDR2 FYNNEI. The V end lost 6 bases, the J end lost 2 bases, and 15 bases lay between the germline ends. The CDR3 protein is CASRRDAGATDTQYF. CDR3 in DNA: TGTGCCAGCAGGCGGGACGCCGGTGCCACAGATACGCAGTATTTT.

The chain is built from TRBV5-5 and TRBJ2-7, with D possibly matching TRBD2 (5 bases). The V and J ends lost 4 bases and 5 bases respectively, with 16 bases between them. Germline V CDR1 and CDR2: SGHKS, YYEKEE (reference sequence). This CDR3 has 14 residues. DNA for the CDR3: TGTGCCAGCAGCCCGAGGGCTAATTCGGACGAGCAGTACTTC. Translation: CASSPRANSDEQYF.

J is TRBJ1-6 and V is TRBV3-1 (or the pseudogene TRBV3-2); D may be TRBD1 (6 bases). The CDR3 has 18 residues. Germline V gene lookup returns CDR1 LGHDT and CDR2 YNNKEL (reference sequence). V gave up 0 bases and J gave up 6 bases, with 18 bases separating them. The CDR3 DNA reads as TGTGCCAGCAGCCAAGATGCAGTCGGTACAGGGCCTAATTCACCCCTCCACTTT. Residues: CASSQDAVGTGPNSPLHF.

A single count supports this clone. The chain joins TRBV10-2 to TRBJ1-2; TRBD1 might be the D (5 bases). The CDR3 has 13 residues. Per germline, CDR1 WSHSY and CDR2 SAAADI. Trimming cost V 7 bases and J 8 bases, with 17 bases left between them. CDR3 protein: CASTLQRGSGYTF. The DNA of the CDR3 is TGCGCCAGCACACTCCAACGGGGGTCGGGCTACACCTTC.

This sequence joins TRBV20-1 and TRBJ1-2; 10 bases fit TRBD1. Germline V lookup: CDR1 DFQATT, CDR2 SNEGSKA (reference sequence). The V and J ends lost 3 bases and 2 bases, in that order; junction bases with no gene match: 6. This CDR3 has 15 amino acids. The CDR3 DNA reads TGCAGTGCTAGTGTCTCGGGACAGGGGAACTATGGCTACACCTTC. Its protein product is CSASVSGQGNYGYTF.